This section outlines one TCR beta chain sequence together with its context. This clone was seen a few times. Its antigen is not yet known. No base quality information exists; no much larger clone differs at one position. The data derive from a study of T cell responses to AZD1222 COVID-19 vaccine (dated by TCRdb to 2020 to 2022). About the full investigation: AZD1222 recipients given second doses at about 4 weeks or at about 12 weeks were pooled, since spike-specific TCR depth and breadth were not found to differ between the two schedules. TCR sequencing was performed for about 250 trial participants, of whom about 210 were given two doses of AZD1222 and around 25 were given two doses of MenACWY control vaccine. Trial participants were enrolled into age subgroups of 18-55, 56-69 and 70-plus years, which contained approximately 150, 28 and 58 TCR-sequenced participants, respectively.

The CDR3 regions of human TCRbeta chains were analyzed by immunosequencing. Regarding the original processing steps: Repertoire TCRs were matched against a reference library of SARS-CoV-2-specific TCRs generated with the MIRA antigen-specificity platform. Breadth was defined as the fraction of unique TCRs that were SARS-CoV-2-associated. Depth was defined as the fraction of total T cells that were SARS-CoV-2-associated. Using the MIRA data, each spike-specific TCR was mapped to the spike region that the TCR reacts to and placed in a CD4 or CD8 class. Log10-transformed breadth and depth values were compared by one-way ANOVA with Sidak's multiple comparisons tests. TCRdb took over this immuneACCESS table, retaining in-frame rearrangements with V and J assigned. Such tables are incomplete; in checked studies, under half of the missing clones stem from an unresolved V gene, and the remainder is unexplained. V, J and clone size are taken as reported in that table, and D and trimming were inferred from the DNA itself. This sample holds 170,000 or so clones; less than 95% were observed only once. The ten largest clones take up approximately 1.6% of the sample.

Trimming removed 5 bases from V and 4 bases from J; the gene matches leave 7 bases unexplained. The CDR3 runs 14 residues from the cysteine to the phenylalanine. Of the read, only the CDR3 DNA is kept; its 42 bases are in frame from base 1. CDR1 and CDR2 are drawn from the germline V gene: SGHTA, FQGTGA. In light of the paper, this sample's time point label describes: baseline before first vaccination. Samples from vaccinated people were obtained from the UK trials COV001 and COV002, which included a single-blind randomized controlled phase 2/3 trial of AZD1222 (ChAdOx1 nCoV-19) in healthy adults. Trial participant PBMC samples were collected at day 0 and day 28 after the second dose for TCRbeta chain sequencing. Here is what the overall study found, with its caveats: Epitopes outside the regions mutated in the B.1.351 and B.1.1.7 variants were reportedly recognized by nearly half of the unique spike-specific TCRs. In the small 56-69-year group, the increase in depth fell short of significance, most likely because of low power. The whole spike protein was spanned by vaccine-associated CD4 TCRs, and dominant responses were seen in regions 160-218 and 743-854. Participants were mostly white British and included more females than males, and it was suggested by the authors that clonal diversity may have been underestimated. Conclusions about previously exposed vaccinees were limited because only a handful of AZD1222 recipients were SARS-CoV-2 seropositive at baseline. A significant rise in spike-specific TCR breadth and depth was observed after two AZD1222 doses relative to day 0 and relative to MenACWY recipients. Because no day 14 peak-response samples were available, repertoires were characterized only after the peak T cell response.

The chain links TRBV7-3 with TRBJ1-2; the junction holds 7 bases that match TRBD1. The sequencing here drew on peripheral blood, taken on day 0 of AZD1222 vaccination. The sequence derives from an adult in good health. The nucleotides read TGTGCCAGCAGCCCGCGGACAGGACCCTATGGCTACACCTTC. Its amino acids are CASSPRTGPYGYTF. Outside the CDR3, residues come from the reference TRBV7-3 and TRBJ1-2 proteins, so the full variable domain is: GAGVSQTPSNKVTEKGKYVELRCDPISGHTALYWYRQSLGQGPEFLIYFQGTGAADDSGLPNDRFFAVRPEGSVSTLKIQRTERGDSAVYLCASSPRTGPYGYTFGSGTRLTVV.